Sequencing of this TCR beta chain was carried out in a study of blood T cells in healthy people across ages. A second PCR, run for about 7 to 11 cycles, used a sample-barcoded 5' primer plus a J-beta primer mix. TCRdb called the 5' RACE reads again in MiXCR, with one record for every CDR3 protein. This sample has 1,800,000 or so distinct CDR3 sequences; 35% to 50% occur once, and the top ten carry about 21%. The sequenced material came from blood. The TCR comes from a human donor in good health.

CDR3 nucleotides: TGCGCCAGCAGCCTAGGACAGGGGTTTCGGCCCCAGCATTTT. It yields the protein CASSLGQGFRPQHF. V usage is TRBV4-1 and J usage is TRBJ1-5, with 9 bases matching TRBD1. CDR1 and CDR2 from the germline V gene are MGHRA and YSYEKL. The CDR3 is 14 residues long. V lost 4 bases, J lost 9 bases, and 7 bases stayed unmatched.